Listed here are 15 T cell receptor beta chains from one sample, sequenced in a study of cytomegalovirus exposure and HLA in healthy donors. Sequencing was performed with immunoSEQ multiplex PCR; in TCRdb, only in-frame clones are kept and a portion is missing. The table lists 45,000 to 70,000 clones, 85% to 95% of them singletons. The specimen sequenced was PBMCs. These receptors were taken from a woman in her late teens or twenties in good health and CMV-seronegative.

This chain connects TRBV4-1 to TRBJ2-1; D unresolved. V was trimmed by 0 bases and J by 0 bases, leaving 12 bases between them. There are 17 residues in the CDR3. Looked up from germline, CDR1 is MGHRA and CDR2 is YSYEKL. CDR3 protein: CASSQEVPWSSYNEQFF. The CDR3 DNA reads as TGCGCCAGCAGCCAAGAAGTTCCCTGGAGCTCCTACAATGAGCAGTTCTTC.

This chain connects TRBV5-4 to TRBJ1-2; D may be TRBD1 (6 bases). The CDR3 totals 13 residues. Germline loops: CDR1 SGHNT, CDR2 YYREEE (reference sequence). Trimming cost V 1 base and J 4 bases, with 8 bases left between them. CDR3 bases: TGTGCCAGCAGCTTGCGACAGGTCTATGGCTACACCTTC. Translation: CASSLRQVYGYTF.

This clone was seen a single time. The rearrangement joins TRBV5-1 to TRBJ2-3; TRBD2 matches at 8 bases. The ends lost 4 bases at V and 0 bases at J; junction bases unmatched: 7. CDR3 size: 16 residues. From germline, CDR1 is SGHRS and CDR2 YFSETQ. CDR3 loop: CASSRDASGSTDTQYF. In DNA form, the CDR3 reads TGCGCCAGCAGCCGGGACGCTAGCGGGAGCACAGATACGCAGTATTTT.

V usage is TRBV19 and J usage is TRBJ2-2; D gene unclear. Germline CDR1 is LNHDA and CDR2 is SQIVND (reference sequence). This CDR3 contains 14 residues. V dropped 4 bases and J dropped 2 bases, with 8 bases sitting between them. The chain's CDR3 is CASSKRLNTGELFF. The CDR3 DNA reads TGTGCCAGTAGTAAACGACTCAACACCGGGGAGCTGTTTTTT.

This chain joins TRBV27 and TRBJ1-3; a possible D gene is TRBD1 (6 bases). CDR3 length: 14 amino acids. The germline V gene encodes CDR1 MNHEY and CDR2 SMNVEV (reference sequence). Between the trimmed V and J ends, which lost 3 bases and 4 bases, there was a span of 10 bases. Written as DNA, the CDR3 is TGTGCCAGCAGTTTCAGGGGAAACGGAAACACCATATATTTT. Translation gives CASSFRGNGNTIYF.

The CDR3, as DNA: TGTGCCAGCAGCGCACAGGGGACCGACTATGGCTACACCTTC. It specifies CASSAQGTDYGYTF. This rearrangement joins TRBV7-6 to TRBJ1-2; 7 bases line up with TRBD1. Trimming removed 5 bases from V and 3 bases from J; junction bases left unmatched: 6. This CDR3 comprises 14 residues. CDR1 is SGHVS and CDR2 is FNYEAQ in the germline V gene.

The V gene is TRBV13, the J gene TRBJ1-2; 7 nucleotides align to TRBD1. Looked up from germline, CDR1 is PRHDT and CDR2 is FYEKMQ (reference sequence). This CDR3 spans 15 amino acids. The V segment lost 6 bases and the J segment 6 bases; nucleotides outside the gene matches: 13. The DNA for the CDR3 is TGTGCCAGCAGGGCACCAGGGGGAACAACCGATGGCTACACCTTC. Protein product: CASRAPGGTTDGYTF.

This chain uses TRBV2 with TRBJ2-3; D might be TRBD2 (7 bases). CDR3 size: 17 residues. Looked up from germline, CDR1 is SNHLY and CDR2 is FYNNEI. V lost 4 bases, J lost 2 bases, and 19 bases lay in between. Written as DNA, the CDR3 is TGTGCCAGCAGTGGGCCGTGGGGGGCGGGGGACACAGATACGCAGTATTTT. It is translated as CASSGPWGAGDTDTQYF.

The chain links TRBV5-8 to TRBJ2-2, with a possible D match to TRBD1 (6 bases). The CDR3 sequence is 15 residues long. Per germline, CDR1 SGHTS and CDR2 YDEGEE. V was shortened by 6 bases and J by 4 bases, with 16 bases between the two germline ends. The CDR3 region is CASNPGQITTGELFF. In DNA, the CDR3 is TGTGCCAGCAACCCCGGACAGATTACCACCGGGGAGCTGTTTTTT.

In DNA, the CDR3 is TGTGCCAGCAGCCAAGATCTCGCGGCTAGGAGAGATACGCAGTATTTT. Protein product: CASSQDLAARRDTQYF. V gene TRBV14 combines with J gene TRBJ2-3; D unclear. Looked up from germline, CDR1 is SGHDN and CDR2 is FVKESK. Trimming pared 0 bases from V and 5 bases from J, leaving 15 bases between. This CDR3 region has 16 residues. Full variable domain (outside the CDR3, taken from reference TRBV14 and TRBJ2-3): EAGVTQFPSHSVIEKGQTVTLRCDPISGHDNLYWYRRVMGKEIKFLLHFVKESKQDESGMPNNRFLAERTGGTYSTLKVQPAELEDSGVYFCASSQDLAARRDTQYFGPGTRLTVL.

J is TRBJ2-5 and V is TRBV5-6; D is possibly TRBD1 (6 bases). The CDR3 sequence is 16 residues long. The germline CDR1 and CDR2 sequences are SGHDT and YYEEEE. Trimming left V 4 bases short and J 5 bases short, with 21 bases between. The chain's CDR3 is CASSLTARGVRETQYF. The DNA of the CDR3 is TGTGCCAGCAGCCTGACCGCCAGGGGTGTCAGGGAGACCCAGTACTTC.

The chain has TRBV6-1 and TRBJ1-4; 8 bases line up with TRBD1. Germline values: CDR1 MNHNS, CDR2 SASEGT. Trimming took 4 bases from V and 7 from J; bases not matched to a gene: 5. The CDR3 length is 14 residues. As DNA, the CDR3 is TGTGCCAGCAGTGCCGGGACAGGTTTTGAAAAACTGTTTTTT. Translating it yields CASSAGTGFEKLFF.

This CDR3 reads CASSTGHRGPEQYF. In nucleotides, the CDR3 is TGTGCCAGCAGCACAGGACACAGGGGCCCCGAGCAGTACTTC. The J gene is TRBJ2-7, the V gene TRBV9; 7 bases match TRBD1. Germline CDR1 is SGDLS and CDR2 is YYNGEE. V shed 4 bases, J shed 6 bases, and the junction held 10 bases outside the gene matches. The CDR3 is made up of 14 amino acids.

This clone was found a few times. This chain connects TRBV19 to TRBJ2-3; TRBD2 matches at 10 bases. This CDR3 is 16 amino acids long. V dropped 3 bases and J dropped 1; count of bases not matched to a gene: 4. The V gene's germline CDR1 is LNHDA and CDR2 SQIVND (reference sequence). CDR3 bases: TGTGCCAGTAGTATTGACACTAGCGGGGGCACAGATACGCAGTATTTT. As protein: CASSIDTSGGTDTQYF.

The sample holds a few counts of this clone. The J gene is TRBJ1-2, the V gene TRBV6-4; D may be TRBD1 (5 bases). The CDR3 spans 15 residues. Germline-derived CDR1 and CDR2 are MRHNA and SNTAGT. V was shortened by 2 bases and J by 7 bases, with 17 bases between the two germline ends. CDR3 residues: CASSDGAGLAGGYTF. CDR3 sequence (DNA): TGTGCCAGCAGTGACGGTGCAGGGCTGGCTGGTGGCTACACCTTC.